One and the same sample provided the 29 T cell receptor beta chains below, sequenced in a study of T cell responses to AZD1222 COVID-19 vaccine. Sequencing was performed with immunoSEQ multiplex PCR; in TCRdb, only in-frame clones are kept and a portion is missing. Here the sample spans about 270,000 clones, about 94% being singletons. The specimen was peripheral blood, collected 28 days after the second AZD1222 dose. These receptors came from an adult who received the AZD1222 COVID-19 vaccine.

The chain employs TRBV9 and TRBJ1-2; 8 bases agree with TRBD1. Per germline, CDR1 SGDLS and CDR2 YYNGEE. This CDR3 has 14 amino acids. V was pared by 4 bases and J by 3 bases, with 5 bases of the junction left unmatched. The CDR3 DNA follows: TGTGCCAGCAGCCCCGGACAGGGACACTATGGCTACACCTTC. Translation gives CASSPGQGHYGYTF.

In this sample, this clone turned up once. In nucleotides, the CDR3 is TGCAGTGCTAGTGGCGGTCAGCCCCAGCATTTT. Translating it yields CSASGGQPQHF. The chain has TRBV20-1 and TRBJ1-5; D not certain. This CDR3 comprises 11 residues. Germline CDR1 reads DFQATT; CDR2 reads SNEGSKA (reference sequence). Trimming left V 3 bases short and J 6 bases short, with 6 bases between.

This chain connects TRBV3-1 (or the pseudogene TRBV3-2) to TRBJ2-7; no definite D call. V was cut by 4 bases and J by 3 bases, with 10 bases left in between. Germline CDR1 and CDR2: LGHDT and YNNKEL (reference sequence). The CDR3 length is 13 residues. DNA of the CDR3: TGTGCCAGCAGCCTGGGTTACGACTACGAGCAGTACTTC. Its protein product is CASSLGYDYEQYF.

The chain recombines TRBV27 with TRBJ2-1, with TRBD2 matching 8 bases. Trimming took 6 bases from V and 5 from J; bases not matched to a gene: 9. The CDR3 loop spans 15 amino acids. The V gene's germline CDR1 is MNHEY and CDR2 SMNVEV (reference sequence). For the CDR3, the DNA is TGTGCCAGCAGCCTCGGACTAGCTATCCACAATGAGCAGTTCTTC. This codes for CASSLGLAIHNEQFF.

The J gene is TRBJ1-2, the V gene TRBV7-9, with D hard to call. The germline CDR1 and CDR2 sequences are SEHNR and FQNEAQ (reference sequence). V lost 8 bases and J 6 bases, leaving 13 bases between the germline ends. The CDR3 spans 12 residues. The CDR3 spells CASASDADGYTF. Written as DNA, the CDR3 is TGTGCCAGCGCCTCGGACGCTGATGGCTACACCTTC.

This clone appeared a few times. This sequence joins TRBV7-9 and TRBJ2-7, with 10 bases identical to TRBD2. Germline CDR1 and CDR2: SEHNR and FQNEAQ (reference sequence). There are 14 residues in the CDR3. The junction had 1 base not matched to a gene; V was cut back by 2 bases and J by 3 bases. The CDR3 sequence: CASSLPSGSYEQYF. For the CDR3, the DNA is TGTGCCAGCAGCTTACCTAGCGGGAGCTACGAGCAGTACTTC. Variable domain in full (rest from reference TRBV7-9 and TRBJ2-7): DTGVSQNPRHKITKRGQNVTFRCDPISEHNRLYWYRQTLGQGPEFLTYFQNEAQLEKSRLLSDRFSAERPKGSFSTLEIQRTEQGDSAMYLCASSLPSGSYEQYFGPGTRLTVT.

The chain joins TRBV18 to TRBJ1-1; TRBD1 might be the D (5 bases). The CDR3 contains 13 residues. The V gene's germline CDR1 is KGHSH and CDR2 LQKENI. Trimming pared 3 bases from V and 6 bases from J, leaving 11 bases between. CDR3 sequence (DNA): TGTGCCAGCTCACCGGAGGGGTTCGCTGAAGCTTTCTTT. It specifies CASSPEGFAEAFF.

This clone is a singleton in its sample. This chain uses TRBV24-1 with TRBJ1-2; no definite D call. The CDR3 runs 12 residues. Germline V gene sequence: CDR1 KGHDR, CDR2 SFDVKD. Between the trimmed V and J ends, which lost 3 bases and 6 bases, there was a span of 7 bases. The CDR3: CATSDGGHGYTF. CDR3 DNA: TGTGCCACCAGTGATGGAGGGCATGGCTACACCTTC.

The rearrangement uses TRBV4-1 and TRBJ1-5; D is ambiguous. The germline CDR1 and CDR2 sequences are MGHRA and YSYEKL. Trimming removed 4 bases at V and 1 base at J, with 14 bases between. This CDR3 has 16 residues. CDR3 sequence: CASSPGPPGSNQPQHF. Written as DNA, the CDR3 is TGCGCCAGCAGCCCTGGGCCTCCCGGGAGCAATCAGCCCCAGCATTTT.

The chain combines TRBV6-2 or TRBV6-3 with TRBJ2-2; tentatively, D is TRBD1 (6 bases). V gave up 4 bases and J gave up 3 bases, with 12 bases separating them. Germline V CDR1 and CDR2: MNHEY, SVGEGT. The CDR3 contains 15 residues. The CDR3 reads CASSFQYRDTGELFF. In DNA form, the CDR3 reads TGTGCCAGCAGTTTCCAGTACAGGGACACCGGGGAGCTGTTTTTT.

This chain uses TRBV7-9 with TRBJ1-1; a weak D match, TRBD1 (5 bases). The germline V gene encodes CDR1 SEHNR and CDR2 FQNEAQ (reference sequence). The ends were cut back, 10 bases at V and 4 bases at J, with 16 bases in the middle. The CDR3 contains 13 residues. The CDR3 region is CANSRVQGTEAFF. CDR3 nucleotide sequence: TGTGCCAACTCCCGGGTGCAGGGCACTGAAGCTTTCTTT.

The gene calls are TRBV6-5 and TRBJ2-3; 8 bases align to TRBD1. There are 14 residues in the CDR3. In germline, CDR1 is MNHEY, CDR2 SVGAGI. V dropped 0 bases and J dropped 5; count of bases not matched to a gene: 1. As DNA, the CDR3 is TGTGCCAGCAGTTACTCGACAGGGGAAGATACGCAGTATTTT. It translates to CASSYSTGEDTQYF.

Points on this clone: At one boundary the junction diverges from the germline segment, which might be a read error. The chain couples TRBV7-3 to TRBJ2-7; D is unresolved. Germline V CDR1 and CDR2: SGHTA, FQGTGA. The CDR3 sequence is 15 residues long. The CDR3 nucleotides are TGTGCCAGCAGCTTAATGATAGCCGAGTCCTCCGAGCAGTACTTC. Amino acid sequence: CASSLMIAESSEQYF.

The chain couples TRBV4-2 to TRBJ1-5; D is undetermined. Trimming took off 1 base at V and 3 bases at J, with 7 bases between the two ends. Germline CDR1 and CDR2: LGHNA and YNFKEQ. CDR3 length equals 14 residues. CDR3 nucleotides: TGTGCCAGCAGCCAAGGGGGAGACAATCAGCCCCAGCATTTT. This sequence encodes CASSQGGDNQPQHF.

The chain recombines TRBV10-3 with TRBJ1-5; D is possibly TRBD1 (6 bases). This CDR3 is 15 amino acids long. The germline gives CDR1 ENHRY, CDR2 SYGVKD. V was cut by 3 bases and J by 3 bases, with 12 bases left in between. This CDR3 reads CAISDEGHSNQPQHF. In nucleotides, the CDR3 is TGTGCCATCAGTGACGAGGGACACTCCAATCAGCCCCAGCATTTT.

The chain couples TRBV29-1 to TRBJ2-2; TRBD2 aligns across 12 bases. The germline CDR1 and CDR2 sequences are SQVTM and ANQGSEA. The CDR3 contains 15 residues. V trimming: 6 bases; J trimming: 6 bases; junction bases outside the gene matches: 8. The DNA for the CDR3 is TGCAGCGTCTACTCTAGCGGGAGGGCCCCCGGGGAGCTGTTTTTT. Its translation is CSVYSSGRAPGELFF.

The chain carries TRBV28 and TRBJ2-7, with D tentatively TRBD1 (6 bases). There are 13 residues in the CDR3. V was shortened by 5 bases and J by 3 bases, with 11 bases between the two germline ends. From germline, CDR1 is MDHEN and CDR2 SYDVKM. CDR3 in amino acids: CASSRDRYYEQYF. The CDR3 DNA sequence: TGTGCCAGCAGTCGCGACAGGTACTACGAGCAGTACTTC. The full variable domain, in which reference TRBV28 and TRBJ2-7 provide the parts outside the CDR3, is DVKVTQSSRYLVKRTGEKVFLECVQDMDHENMFWYRQDPGLGLRLIYFSYDVKMKEKGDIPEGYSVSREKKERFSLILESASTNQTSMYLCASSRDRYYEQYFGPGTRLTVT.

This chain connects TRBV7-2 to TRBJ2-1; the match to TRBD2 covers 8 bases. The CDR3 runs to 17 residues. The V gene's germline CDR1 is SGHTA and CDR2 FQGNSA. V lost 2 bases, J lost 4 bases, and 10 bases stayed unmatched. The CDR3 protein is CASSLSPRTSPYNEQFF. CDR3 bases: TGTGCCAGCAGCTTATCCCCACGGACTAGCCCTTACAATGAGCAGTTCTTC.

The chain carries TRBV15 and TRBJ1-5; D is unclear. Germline CDR1 LNHNV, CDR2 YYDKDF (reference sequence). The V end was cut by 3 bases, the J end by 6 bases, with 12 bases between. CDR3 size: 14 residues. The CDR3 sequence: CATSSYARGQPQHF. The CDR3 nucleotides read TGTGCCACCAGCAGTTACGCGCGGGGTCAGCCCCAGCATTTT.

This clone was counted between two and nine times. This chain connects TRBV9 to TRBJ2-7; D possibly corresponds to TRBD2 (6 bases). The germline CDR1 and CDR2 sequences are SGDLS and YYNGEE. This CDR3 spans 13 amino acids. Trimming stripped 4 bases from V and 7 bases from J, with 15 bases between. The CDR3 DNA is TGTGCCAGCAGCCCAAGCCCAGGAGGGGAGCAGTACTTC. This translates into CASSPSPGGEQYF.

This clone has just one count. The chain recombines TRBV24-1 with TRBJ1-2, with D unclear. Germline lookup yields CDR1 KGHDR and CDR2 SFDVKD. The CDR3 covers 13 residues. Trimming took off 4 bases at V and 8 bases at J, with 13 bases between the two ends. CDR3 sequence (DNA): TGTGCCACCAGTGAACCGGGATTCGTCGGCTACACCTTC. This gives the protein CATSEPGFVGYTF.

The V gene is TRBV4-2, the J gene TRBJ2-3, with 8 bases fitting TRBD2. The CDR3 has 17 amino acids. Trimming took 0 bases from V and 1 from J; bases not matched to a gene: 6. Germline CDR1 is LGHNA and CDR2 is YNFKEQ. CDR3 DNA sequence: TGTGCCAGCAGCCAAGAGGGGTGGCGGGGGGGCACAGATACGCAGTATTTT. It yields the protein CASSQEGWRGGTDTQYF.

V and J are TRBV5-5 and TRBJ1-4, with D perhaps TRBD1 (5 bases). Germline-derived CDR1 and CDR2 are SGHKS and YYEKEE (reference sequence). The CDR3 loop spans 16 amino acids. Trimming pared 4 bases from V and 0 bases from J, leaving 13 bases between. CDR3 in DNA: TGTGCCAGCAGCCAGGGACGTCTTGCAACTAATGAAAAACTGTTTTTT. Translating gives CASSQGRLATNEKLFF.

The chain joins TRBV28 to TRBJ1-2; 7 bases fit TRBD1. The CDR3 has 14 amino acids. The germline gives CDR1 MDHEN, CDR2 SYDVKM. The junction had 13 bases not matched to a gene; V was cut back by 7 bases and J by 8 bases. The chain's CDR3 is CASTHDRVVGGYTF. The DNA for the CDR3 is TGTGCCAGCACACACGACAGGGTGGTTGGGGGCTACACCTTC.

The genes are TRBV7-9 and TRBJ2-7, with 7 bases that match TRBD1. This CDR3 spans 14 amino acids. Germline V gene lookup returns CDR1 SEHNR and CDR2 FQNEAQ (reference sequence). Trimming at V came to 5 bases and at J to 4 bases, leaving 8 bases not matched to a gene. CDR3 sequence: CASSRQGTGYEQYF. CDR3 sequence (DNA): TGTGCCAGCAGCAGACAGGGAACGGGTTACGAGCAGTACTTC.

This clone showed up just a few times. CDR3 sequence reads: CASLEGNGYTF. In DNA form, the CDR3 reads TGTGCCAGCCTTGAGGGGAATGGCTACACCTTC. The chain uses TRBV2 and TRBJ1-2; TRBD1 might be the D (5 bases). The CDR3 has 11 residues. CDR1 and CDR2 (germline): SNHLY, FYNNEI. The ends were cut back, 8 bases at V and 6 bases at J, with 10 bases in the middle.

The V call is TRBV18, the J call TRBJ1-1; 8 positions match TRBD1. Germline V gene lookup returns CDR1 KGHSH and CDR2 LQKENI. This CDR3 region has 15 residues. The trim removed 6 bases at V and 3 bases at J, leaving 9 bases unmatched. The CDR3 is CASSGQGRSDTEAFF. In DNA, the CDR3 is TGTGCCAGCTCCGGACAGGGAAGGTCGGACACTGAAGCTTTCTTT.

This clone occurred once. V and J are TRBV15 and TRBJ1-3; D not certain. The CDR3 runs 14 residues. Germline values: CDR1 LNHNV, CDR2 YYDKDF (reference sequence). With 5 bases removed from V and 2 bases from J, the gap between germline ends came to 10 bases. The CDR3 nucleotides read TGTGCCACCAGCGCCCAGCGGGCTGGAAACACCATATATTTT. It specifies CATSAQRAGNTIYF.

In DNA form, the CDR3 reads TGTGCCAGCAGCTTAGCGGTTCGGGGGAACACTGAAGCTTTCTTT. Translated, it gives CASSLAVRGNTEAFF. V is TRBV7-9 and J is TRBJ1-1; no clear D. Trimming stripped 0 bases from V and 1 base from J, with 9 bases between. In germline, CDR1 is SEHNR, CDR2 FQNEAQ (reference sequence). The CDR3 spans 15 residues.